The present entry profiles one T cell receptor (beta chain) with its context. The data belong to a study of blood T cell repertoires in COVID-19. About the study: Acute and convalescent COVID-19 specimens originated in the United States, Italy and Spain. From T cells, B-cell-depleted T cells, or PBMCs came the material, which was cDNA or gDNA.

The CDR3 is 15 amino acids. CDR1 is SGDLS, CDR2 YYNGEE, per germline. V lost 2 bases and J lost 1, with 13 bases in between. The Seattle patients joined while their infection was active and were tracked longitudinally afterward. Source study methods: Reference gene primer amplification gave nucleated cell count estimates. Using immunoSEQ multiplex PCR, the repertoire was profiled, and TCRdb retains in-frame clones only, with some absent. Clone size and the V and J calls come from that table; the DNA yielded D and trimming. The repertoire holds over 130,000 clones, with approximately 90% as singletons.

The chain uses TRBV9 and TRBJ2-7; D might be TRBD2 (6 bases). The source is a human donor with COVID-19, enrolled during active disease. The donor label of this sample is uncertain. The specimen sequenced was peripheral blood. CDR3 sequence reads: CASSVGTAGSYEQYF. The DNA of the CDR3 is TGTGCCAGCAGCGTCGGGACGGCGGGGTCCTACGAGCAGTACTTC. The whole variable domain, filled in from reference TRBV9 and TRBJ2-7, reads DSGVTQTPKHLITATGQRVTLRCSPRSGDLSVYWYQQSLDQGLQFLIQYYNGEERAKGNILERFSAQQFPDLHSELNLSSLELGDSALYFCASSVGTAGSYEQYFGPGTRLTVT.